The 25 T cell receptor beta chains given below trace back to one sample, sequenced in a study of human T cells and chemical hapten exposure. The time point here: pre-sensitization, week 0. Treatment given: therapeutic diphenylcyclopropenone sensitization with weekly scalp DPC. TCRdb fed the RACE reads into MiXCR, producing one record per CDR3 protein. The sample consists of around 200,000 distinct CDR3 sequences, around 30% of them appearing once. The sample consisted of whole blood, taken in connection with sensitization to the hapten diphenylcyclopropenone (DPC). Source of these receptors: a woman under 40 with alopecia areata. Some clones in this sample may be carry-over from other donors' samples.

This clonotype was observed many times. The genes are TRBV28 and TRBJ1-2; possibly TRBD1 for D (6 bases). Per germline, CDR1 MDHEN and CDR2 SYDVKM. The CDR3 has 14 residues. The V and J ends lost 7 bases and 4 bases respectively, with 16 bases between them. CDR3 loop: CASKGGQTSYGYTF. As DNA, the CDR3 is TGTGCCAGCAAGGGAGGACAGACCTCCTATGGCTACACCTTC.

CDR3 sequence (DNA): TGTGCCAGCAGCCCTAGCGGGGACGAGCAGTACTTC. This gives the protein CASSPSGDEQYF. The J gene is TRBJ2-7, the V gene TRBV7-9; TRBD2 matches 9 bases. The V segment lost 5 bases and the J segment 5 bases; nucleotides outside the gene matches: 1. Germline CDR1 reads SEHNR; CDR2 reads FQNEAQ (reference sequence). The CDR3 contains 12 residues.

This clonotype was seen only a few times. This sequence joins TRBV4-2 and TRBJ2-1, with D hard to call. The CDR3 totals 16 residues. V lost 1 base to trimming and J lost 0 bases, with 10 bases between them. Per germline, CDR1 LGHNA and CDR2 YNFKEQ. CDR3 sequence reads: CASSQGGLGSYNEQFF. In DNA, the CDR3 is TGTGCCAGCAGCCAAGGGGGTTTGGGCTCCTACAATGAGCAGTTCTTC.

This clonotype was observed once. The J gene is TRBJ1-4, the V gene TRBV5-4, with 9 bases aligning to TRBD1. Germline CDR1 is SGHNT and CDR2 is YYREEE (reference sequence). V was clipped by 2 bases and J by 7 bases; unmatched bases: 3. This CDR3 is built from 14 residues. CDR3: CASSLQGASEKLFF. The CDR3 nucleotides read TGTGCCAGCAGCTTACAGGGGGCGAGTGAAAAACTGTTTTTT.

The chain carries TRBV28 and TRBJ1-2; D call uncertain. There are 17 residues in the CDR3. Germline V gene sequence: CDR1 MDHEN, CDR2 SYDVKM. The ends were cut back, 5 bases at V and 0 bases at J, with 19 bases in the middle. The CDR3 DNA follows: TGTGCCAGCAGTAGCCTCCTGTTAGGGCCTGCTAACTATGGCTACACCTTC. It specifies CASSSLLLGPANYGYTF.

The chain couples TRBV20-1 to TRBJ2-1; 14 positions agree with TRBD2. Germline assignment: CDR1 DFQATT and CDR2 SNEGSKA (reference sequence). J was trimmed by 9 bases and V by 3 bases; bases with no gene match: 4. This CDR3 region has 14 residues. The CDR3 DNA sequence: TGCAGTGCTAGGGGACTAGCGGGAGTCGGTGAGCAGTTCTTC. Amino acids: CSARGLAGVGEQFF.

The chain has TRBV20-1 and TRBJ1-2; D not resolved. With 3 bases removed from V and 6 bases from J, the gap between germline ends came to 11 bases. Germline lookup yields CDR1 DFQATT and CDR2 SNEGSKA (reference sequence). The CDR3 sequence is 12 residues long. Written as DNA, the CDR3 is TGCAGTGCTAGGGGTTGGTCAGATGGCTACACCTTC. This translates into CSARGWSDGYTF.

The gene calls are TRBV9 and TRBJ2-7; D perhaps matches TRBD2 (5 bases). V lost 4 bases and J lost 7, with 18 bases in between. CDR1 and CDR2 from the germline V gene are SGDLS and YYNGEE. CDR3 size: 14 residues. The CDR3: CASSSLREGPEQYF. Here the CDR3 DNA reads TGTGCCAGCAGCTCCCTGAGGGAAGGGCCTGAGCAGTACTTC.

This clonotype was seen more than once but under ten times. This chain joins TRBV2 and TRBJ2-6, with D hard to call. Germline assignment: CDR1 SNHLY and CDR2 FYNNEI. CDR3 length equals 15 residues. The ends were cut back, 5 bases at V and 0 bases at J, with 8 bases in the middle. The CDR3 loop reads CASSSLTSGANVLTF. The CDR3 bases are TGTGCCAGCAGTAGTTTGACCTCTGGGGCCAACGTCCTGACTTTC.

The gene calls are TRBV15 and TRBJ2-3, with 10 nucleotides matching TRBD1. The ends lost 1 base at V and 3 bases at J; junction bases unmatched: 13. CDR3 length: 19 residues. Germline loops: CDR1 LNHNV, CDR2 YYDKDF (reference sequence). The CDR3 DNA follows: TGTGCCACCAGCAGAGCACCACCCGGGGGGACAGGGGTTACAGATACGCAGTATTTT. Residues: CATSRAPPGGTGVTDTQYF.

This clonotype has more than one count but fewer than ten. The CDR3 loop reads CASSGGTGINQPQHF. CDR3 nucleotide sequence: TGTGCCAGCAGCGGAGGGACAGGGATCAATCAGCCCCAGCATTTT. This chain joins TRBV9 and TRBJ1-5; TRBD1 aligns across 9 bases. Trimming at V came to 3 bases and at J to 3 bases, leaving 4 bases not matched to a gene. Germline CDR1 reads SGDLS; CDR2 reads YYNGEE. The CDR3 loop spans 15 amino acids.

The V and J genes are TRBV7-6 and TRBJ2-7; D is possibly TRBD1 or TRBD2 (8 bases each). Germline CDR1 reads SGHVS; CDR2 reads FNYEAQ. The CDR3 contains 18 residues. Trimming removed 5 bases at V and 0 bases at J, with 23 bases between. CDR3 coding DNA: TGTGCCAGCAGCCCAGGGGGCCCCAATCTAGCGGGCTCCTACGAGCAGTACTTC. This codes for CASSPGGPNLAGSYEQYF.

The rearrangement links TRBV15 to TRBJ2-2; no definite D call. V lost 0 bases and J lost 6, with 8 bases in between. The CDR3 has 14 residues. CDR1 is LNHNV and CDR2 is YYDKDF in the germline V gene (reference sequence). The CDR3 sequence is CATSRDLRPGELFF. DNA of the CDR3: TGTGCCACCAGCAGAGATCTGAGGCCCGGGGAGCTGTTTTTT.

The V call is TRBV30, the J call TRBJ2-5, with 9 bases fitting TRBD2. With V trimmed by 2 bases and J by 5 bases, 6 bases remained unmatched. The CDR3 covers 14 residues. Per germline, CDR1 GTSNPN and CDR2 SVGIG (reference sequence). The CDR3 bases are TGTGCCTGGAGTCCCGGGACTAGCATGGAGACCCAGTACTTC. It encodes CAWSPGTSMETQYF.

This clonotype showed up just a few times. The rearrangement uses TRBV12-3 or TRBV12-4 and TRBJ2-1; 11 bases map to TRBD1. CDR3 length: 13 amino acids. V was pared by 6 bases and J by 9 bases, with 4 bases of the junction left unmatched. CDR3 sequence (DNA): TGTGCCAGCAGGCGGACAGGGGGCGGTGAGCAGTTCTTC. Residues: CASRRTGGGEQFF.

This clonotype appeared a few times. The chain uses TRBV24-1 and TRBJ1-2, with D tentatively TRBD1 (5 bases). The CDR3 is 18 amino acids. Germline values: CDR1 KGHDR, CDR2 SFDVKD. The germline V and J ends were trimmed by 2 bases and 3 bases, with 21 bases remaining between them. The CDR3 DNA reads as TGTGCCACCAGTGATTCGAGGCAGGACCCTCGGGGCGACTATGGCTACACCTTC. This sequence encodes CATSDSRQDPRGDYGYTF.

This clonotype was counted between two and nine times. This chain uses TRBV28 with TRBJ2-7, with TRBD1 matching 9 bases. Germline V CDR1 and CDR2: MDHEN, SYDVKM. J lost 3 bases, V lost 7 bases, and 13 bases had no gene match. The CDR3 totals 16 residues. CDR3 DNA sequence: TGTGCCAGCACCTCTGTGACCCGGACAGGGGACTACGAGCAGTACTTC. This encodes CASTSVTRTGDYEQYF.

The DNA for the CDR3 is TGTGCCAGCATCCCGGGACAGGGGGCAAACACCATATATTTT. The encoded protein is CASIPGQGANTIYF. This chain connects TRBV28 to TRBJ1-3, with 12 bases that match TRBD1. The CDR3 sequence is 14 residues long. J was trimmed by 6 bases and V by 7 bases; bases with no gene match: 4. CDR1 is MDHEN, CDR2 SYDVKM, per germline. The whole variable domain, remainder taken from reference TRBV28 and TRBJ1-3, is DVKVTQSSRYLVKRTGEKVFLECVQDMDHENMFWYRQDPGLGLRLIYFSYDVKMKEKGDIPEGYSVSREKKERFSLILESASTNQTSMYLCASIPGQGANTIYFGEGSWLTVV.

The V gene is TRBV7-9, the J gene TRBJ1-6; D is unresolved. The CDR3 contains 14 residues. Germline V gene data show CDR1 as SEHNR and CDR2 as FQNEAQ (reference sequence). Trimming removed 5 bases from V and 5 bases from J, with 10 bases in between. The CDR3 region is CASSPVGDNSPLHF. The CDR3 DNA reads TGTGCCAGCAGCCCCGTCGGGGATAATTCACCCCTCCACTTT. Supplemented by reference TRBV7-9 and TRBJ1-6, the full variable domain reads DTGVSQNPRHKITKRGQNVTFRCDPISEHNRLYWYRQTLGQGPEFLTYFQNEAQLEKSRLLSDRFSAERPKGSFSTLEIQRTEQGDSAMYLCASSPVGDNSPLHFGNGTRLTVT.

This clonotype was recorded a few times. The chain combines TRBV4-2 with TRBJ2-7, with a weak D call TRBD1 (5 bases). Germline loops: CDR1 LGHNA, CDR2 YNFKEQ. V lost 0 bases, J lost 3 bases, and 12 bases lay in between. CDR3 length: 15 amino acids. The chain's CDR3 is CASSQDRGDYYEQYF. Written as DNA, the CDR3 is TGTGCCAGCAGCCAAGATAGGGGTGATTACTACGAGCAGTACTTC.

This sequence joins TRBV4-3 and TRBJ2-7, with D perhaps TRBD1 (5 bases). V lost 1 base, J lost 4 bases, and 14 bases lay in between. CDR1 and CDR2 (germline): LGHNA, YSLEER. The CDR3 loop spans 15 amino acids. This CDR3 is CASSQAVMGLYEQYF. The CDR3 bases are TGCGCCAGCAGCCAAGCTGTTATGGGGCTATACGAGCAGTACTTC.

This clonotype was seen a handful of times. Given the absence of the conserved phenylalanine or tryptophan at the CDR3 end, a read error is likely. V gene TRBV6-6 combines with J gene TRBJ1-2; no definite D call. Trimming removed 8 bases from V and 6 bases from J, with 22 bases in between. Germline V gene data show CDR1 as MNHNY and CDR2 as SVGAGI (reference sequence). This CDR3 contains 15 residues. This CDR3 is CASSYRRPGEDGYTS. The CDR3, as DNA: TGTGCCAGCTCCTATAGACGGCCCGGGGAGGATGGCTACACCTCC.

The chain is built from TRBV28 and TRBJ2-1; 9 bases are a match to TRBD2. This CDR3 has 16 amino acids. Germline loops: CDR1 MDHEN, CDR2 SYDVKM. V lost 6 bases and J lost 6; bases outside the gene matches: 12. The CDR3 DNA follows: TGTGCCAGCAGCACCCGAGTAGCGGGAGCCCCCAATGAGCAGTTCTTC. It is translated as CASSTRVAGAPNEQFF.

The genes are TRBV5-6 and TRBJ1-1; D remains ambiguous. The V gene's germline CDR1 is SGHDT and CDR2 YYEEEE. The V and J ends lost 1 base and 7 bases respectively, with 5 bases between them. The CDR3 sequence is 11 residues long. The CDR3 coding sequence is TGTGCCAGCAGCTTGAGGGATGAAGCTTTCTTT. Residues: CASSLRDEAFF.

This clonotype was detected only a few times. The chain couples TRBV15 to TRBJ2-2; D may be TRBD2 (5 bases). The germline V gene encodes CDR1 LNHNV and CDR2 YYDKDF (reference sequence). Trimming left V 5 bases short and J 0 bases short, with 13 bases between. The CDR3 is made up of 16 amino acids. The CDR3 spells CATSPRWRTNTGELFF. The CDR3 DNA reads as TGTGCCACCAGCCCTCGTTGGAGGACGAACACCGGGGAGCTGTTTTTT.